In this sample, the clone carrying this TCR beta chain turned up a few times. Antigen: not known. In germline, CDR1 is DFQATT, CDR2 SNEGSKA (reference sequence). CDR3 length: 11 amino acids. With a J-beta primer mix and a sample-barcoded 5' primer, a second PCR ran about 6 to 11 cycles. A single record per CDR3 protein comes from TCRdb applying MiXCR to the 5' RACE reads. The sample lists 600,000 to 900,000 distinct CDR3 sequences; around 24% were seen once. The data originate from a study of blood T cells in healthy people across ages. Study-wide results and limits: TCR beta diversity per million T cells fell roughly linearly with age.

This sample also appeared in a second study, on T cells of mothers and their children. That work contributes: Each child contributed around 3 million TCR beta CDR3 reads, while each mother contributed over 8.5 million. Related pairs of mothers and children showed slightly higher, non-significant overlap versus unrelated pairs.

Specimen: blood. This receptor was obtained from a boy aged 10-17 years in good health. The chain has TRBV20-1 and TRBJ2-5; 8 bases map to TRBD1. Judging by the DNA end, TRBJ2-7 fits better; the J call may be wrong. Written as DNA, the CDR3 is TGCAGTGCTGGCGACAGGGGCGAGCAGTACTTC. Translation gives CSAGDRGEQYF.